The rows below give T cell receptor beta chains drawn from one sample of a study of Graves' ophthalmopathy and Graves' hyperthyroidism. TCRdb re-called the multiplex PCR reads through MiXCR, storing one row per CDR3 protein. The sample lists around 1,200,000 distinct CDR3 sequences, 35% to 45% occurring once. The source material was peripheral blood or thyroid tissue (not recorded which). The receptor source for this set is an adult man with Graves' hyperthyroidism. Both conserved end residues are part of each CDR3. D genes are given only for firm matches. Part of the rows lack a size; the others show once, few, many or a class for expanded clones.

>.|many|TRBV20-1|13|TRBJ1-2
CSAQPGPRDGYTF
TGCAGTGCTCAGCCGGGACCTCGGGATGGCTACACCTTC
>.|once|TRBV11-2|15|TRBJ2-5
CASSLDRGFQETQYF
TGTGCCAGCAGCTTAGATCGAGGCTTCCAAGAGACCCAGTACTTC
>TRBD1|.|TRBV7-2|15|TRBJ1-2
CASRSGTGSIYGYTF
TGTGCCAGCAGGTCTGGGACAGGGAGCATCTATGGCTACACCTTC
>.|.|TRBV19|14|TRBJ1-4
CATRRQTTNEKLFF
TGTGCCACCCGACGCCAGACAACTAATGAAAAACTGTTTTTT
>TRBD1|many|TRBV7-8|15|TRBJ2-7
CASSFLSDRGYEQYF
TGTGCCAGCAGCTTCCTCTCGGACAGGGGCTACGAGCAGTACTTC
>.|.|TRBV29-1|13|TRBJ1-2
CSVDKTGNYGYTF
TGCAGCGTTGACAAAACAGGGAACTATGGCTACACCTTC
>.|many|TRBV2|12|TRBJ1-1
CASRFGPTEAFF
TGTGCCAGCAGATTCGGTCCCACTGAAGCTTTCTTT
>TRBD1|many|TRBV7-9|15|TRBJ2-7
CASIPTGTDKYEQYF
TGTGCCAGCATTCCCACCGGGACAGACAAGTACGAGCAGTACTTC
>TRBD2|.|TRBV10-3|20|TRBJ2-6
CAISEDASGSANSGANVLTF
TGTGCCATCAGTGAAGACGCTAGCGGGAGTGCAAACTCTGGGGCCAACGTCCTGACTTTC
>.|many|TRBV19|14|TRBJ2-5
CASGQSGGGETQYF
TGTGCCAGTGGTCAGTCCGGGGGCGGAGAGACCCAGTACTTC
>TRBD1|many|TRBV29-1|14|TRBJ1-2
CSVGGGQGNYGYTF
TGCAGCGTGGGTGGTGGACAGGGGAACTATGGCTACACCTTC
>TRBD2|.|TRBV10-3|14|TRBJ2-7
CAISQRESGKWQYF
TGTGCCATCAGCCAGCGGGAGTCCGGAAAGTGGCAGTACTTC
>.|few|TRBV2|17|TRBJ1-6
CASSETGRSSYNSPLHF
TGTGCCAGCAGTGAAACAGGCCGGAGCTCCTATAATTCACCCCTCCACTTT
>.|.|TRBV15|22|TRBJ1-1
CATSRDGQAVLHFGTMNTEAFF
.
>.|.|TRBV24-1|16|TRBJ2-7
CATSDYPGTGDYEQYF
TGTGCCACCAGTGACTACCCTGGGACCGGGGACTACGAGCAGTACTTC
>.|many|TRBV11-2|15|TRBJ1-6
CASSLVGRGGSPLHF
TGTGCCAGCAGCTTAGTAGGCAGGGGTGGTTCACCCCTCCACTTT
>.|many|TRBV19|14|TRBJ1-5
CASSTGPSTAPQHF
TGTGCCAGTAGCACGGGGCCCAGCACAGCGCCCCAGCATTTT
>TRBD1|once|TRBV4-3|17|TRBJ1-2
CASSQAATGGAVAGYTF
TGCGCCAGCAGCCAAGCAGCCACAGGGGGCGCGGTAGCCGGCTACACCTTC
>.|many|TRBV14|14|TRBJ1-3
CASSQPRGGNTIYF
TGTGCCAGCAGCCAGCCACGAGGAGGAAACACCATATATTTT
>TRBD1|many|TRBV11-2|15|TRBJ1-1
CASSRRDRRNTEAFF
TGTGCCAGCAGCCGCCGGGACAGGAGGAACACTGAAGCTTTCTTT
>.|.|TRBV20-1|16|TRBJ2-7
CSARDLQGLGFEEQYF
TGCAGTGCTAGAGATCTCCAGGGGTTAGGATTTGAGGAGCAGTACTTC
>.|many|TRBV2|15|TRBJ1-4
CASSVDNGDNEKLFF
TGTGCCAGCAGTGTAGATAACGGGGATAATGAAAAACTGTTTTTT
>TRBD2|.|TRBV20-1|17|TRBJ2-7
CSARDPNHSGVIYEQYF
TGCAGTGCTAGAGATCCCAACCATAGCGGGGTAATATACGAGCAGTACTTC
>.|few|TRBV2|12|TRBJ2-5
CASSDNNETQYF
TGTGCCAGCAGTGATAACAACGAGACCCAGTACTTC
>.|.|TRBV2|15|TRBJ2-5
CASTRGTGAQDTQYF
TGTGCCAGCACTCGTGGAACTGGCGCACAAGATACCCAGTACTTC
>.|many|TRBV13|14|TRBJ1-1
CASSERRGTTEAFF
TGTGCCAGCAGCGAGAGAAGGGGGACCACTGAAGCTTTCTTT
>.|many|TRBV28|15|TRBJ1-5
CASSPGGASNQPQHF
TGTGCCAGCAGCCCCGGGGGGGCGAGCAATCAGCCCCAGCATTTT
>TRBD1|many|TRBV7-2|17|TRBJ2-7
CASSLGGGRQGFYEQYF
TGTGCCAGCAGCTTGGGGGGCGGCAGACAGGGGTTCTACGAGCAGTACTTC
>.|many|TRBV11-2|14|TRBJ2-5
CASSRIQSQETQYF
TGTGCCAGCAGCCGGATACAGTCACAAGAGACCCAGTACTTC
>.|many|TRBV12-5|11|TRBJ1-5
CASGFDQPQHF
TGTGCTAGTGGTTTTGATCAGCCCCAGCATTTT
>TRBD2|.|TRBV15|15|TRBJ2-3
CATRDREGPADTQYF
TGTGCCACCAGAGATCGGGAGGGCCCTGCAGATACGCAGTATTTT
>.|.|TRBV12-3/TRBV12-4|12|TRBJ1-1
CASGRGGTEAFF
TGTGCTAGCGGGAGGGGGGGCACTGAAGCTTTCTTT
>TRBD1|many|TRBV20-1|15|TRBJ1-4
CSATRTGGVGEKLFF
TGCAGTGCAACGCGGACAGGGGGTGTGGGTGAAAAACTGTTTTTT
>TRBD1|many|TRBV10-3|14|TRBJ1-2
CAISQTGTDYGYTF
TGTGCCATCAGTCAAACCGGGACAGACTATGGCTACACCTTC
>.|.|TRBV6-5|14|TRBJ1-1
CASSPQGLRTEAFF
TGTGCCAGCAGTCCTCAGGGCCTAAGGACTGAAGCTTTCTTT
>.|many|TRBV7-8|15|TRBJ1-1
CASKNGRVSGTEAFF
TGTGCCAGCAAAAACGGCCGGGTTTCGGGAACTGAAGCTTTCTTT
>.|few|TRBV4-1|16|TRBJ1-3
CASSQATAGSGNTIYF
TGCGCCAGCAGCCAAGCCACCGCGGGGTCAGGAAACACCATATATTTT
>.|many|TRBV10-3|11|TRBJ2-7
CATGVGYEQYF
TGTGCCACCGGGGTCGGCTACGAGCAGTACTTC
>TRBD1|many|TRBV9|14|TRBJ1-1
CASSADRVARLAFF
TGTGCCAGCAGCGCAGACAGGGTGGCGAGGTTGGCTTTCTTT
>.|.|TRBV9|15|TRBJ1-1
CASSVASERNTEAFF
TGTGCCAGCAGCGTAGCGTCAGAGAGGAACACTGAAGCTTTCTTT
>TRBD1|.|TRBV24-1|18|TRBJ2-5
CATSDSLGQGALQETQYF
TGTGCCACCAGTGATAGCCTCGGGCAGGGGGCTCTACAAGAGACCCAGTACTTC
>.|.|TRBV7-9|16|TRBJ1-2
CASSVGETLANYGYTF
TGTGCCAGCAGCGTCGGGGAAACTCTTGCTAACTATGGCTACACCTTC
>.|few|TRBV12-5|16|TRBJ1-2
CASGLVLGPNNYGYTF
TGTGCTAGTGGTTTGGTACTTGGCCCGAACAACTATGGCTACACCTTC
>.|.|TRBV7-9|12|TRBJ1-1
CASSTTDLEAFF
TGTGCCAGCAGCACCACGGACCTAGAGGCTTTCTTT
>.|.|TRBV6-5|13|TRBJ2-2
CASSERGQGELFF
TGTGCCAGCAGTGAACGAGGACAGGGGGAGCTGTTTTTT
>.|.|TRBV5-1|15|TRBJ2-5
CASSGGGAEQETQYF
TGCGCCAGCAGCGGAGGGGGCGCGGAGCAAGAGACCCAGTACTTC
>.|.|TRBV20-1|15|TRBJ2-7
CSARDLGRMTYEQYF
TGCAGTGCTAGAGATCTGGGGAGGATGACCTACGAGCAGTACTTC
>TRBD1|.|TRBV5-4|12|TRBJ1-1
CASSLTGEEAFF
TGTGCCAGCAGCTTGACAGGGGAGGAAGCTTTCTTT
>.|many|TRBV29-1|16|TRBJ1-3
CSVAPTGSSSGNTIYF
TGCAGCGTTGCCCCTACGGGATCCAGCTCTGGAAACACCATATATTTT
>.|.|TRBV12-3/TRBV12-4|15|TRBJ2-7
CASSLASYPGYEQYF
TGTGCCAGCAGTTTAGCTTCGTATCCAGGCTACGAGCAGTACTTC
>TRBD2|many|TRBV10-3|15|TRBJ2-5
CAISERLAGEETQYF
TGTGCCATCAGTGAGAGACTAGCGGGGGAAGAGACCCAGTACTTC
>TRBD1|.|TRBV6-5|14|TRBJ1-1
CASSDRAINTEAFF
TGTGCCAGCAGCGACAGGGCGATAAACACTGAAGCTTTCTTT
>TRBD2|.|TRBV7-8|16|TRBJ2-3
CASSLDQRGSTDTQYF
TGTGCCAGCAGCTTAGATCAGCGGGGGTCCACAGATACGCAGTATTTT
>.|many|TRBV7-3|16|TRBJ1-1
CASSLGLNRANTEAFF
TGTGCCAGCAGCTTAGGCTTGAACAGGGCGAACACTGAAGCTTTCTTT
>.|.|TRBV27|13|TRBJ2-2
CAISLGVTGELFF
TGTGCCATCAGCCTAGGGGTTACCGGGGAGCTGTTTTTT